The clone carrying this T cell receptor beta chain occurred a few times. Antigen specificity is unknown. At one of its ends the junction is not consistent with the germline gene, which may arise from a read error. This entry belongs to a study of identical twins. Findings and limits, study-wide: There was an excess of low generation probability in the out-of-frame alpha sequences that twins shared.

TCRdb re-called the 5' RACE reads with MiXCR, one entry per CDR3 protein. This sample yields about 100,000 distinct CDR3 sequences, of which 5.9% are seen a single time; approximately 12% belongs to the top ten. The sequence was collected from a woman in her forties or fifties in good health. Sequences were obtained from memory T cells sorted from blood.

CDR3 nucleotides: TGCAGTGCGAGAGCCGGCTACGAGCAGTACTTC. As protein: CSARAGYEQYF. The chain employs TRBV20-1 and TRBJ2-7, with unresolved D. There are 11 residues in the CDR3. Germline-derived CDR1 and CDR2 are DFQATT and SNEGSKA (reference sequence).